This is a list of T cell receptor beta chains from one sample in a study of blood T cell repertoires in COVID-19. Data came from immunoSEQ multiplex PCR; TCRdb stores just in-frame clones and leaves some out. The sample includes over 100,000 clones, approximately 90% of them seen just once. The sequenced material came from peripheral blood. These TCRs come from a human donor in a cohort sampled during active COVID-19. The CDR3 runs from the conserved cysteine through the conserved F or W.

j_call v_call cdr3_aa
TRBJ2-1 TRBV7-3 CASSYLEGHSDRRSNNEQFF
TRBJ1-4 TRBV28 CASSQRGEKLFF
TRBJ1-6 TRBV7-8 CASSLYTQTGGSNSPLHF
TRBJ2-6 TRBV21-1 CARGSGANVLTF
TRBJ2-3 TRBV5-1 CASSLAGTSGITSTDTQYF
TRBJ1-2 TRBV5-6 CASSLASQGLDGYTF
TRBJ1-1 TRBV7-6 CASSQREATEAFF
TRBJ1-2 TRBV6-1 CASSEGTGTFLPYGYTF
TRBJ2-5 TRBV5-1 CASSFPRGSETQYF
TRBJ1-1 TRBV6-2/TRBV6-3 CASSLNLLNTEAFF
TRBJ1-5 TRBV5-6 CASSLGTGGNQPQHF
TRBJ2-1 TRBV2 CASSPLAVTYNEQFF
TRBJ2-3 TRBV7-2 CASSPNPGTSGGRGIQYF
TRBJ2-1 TRBV6-6 CASWDSPYNEQFF
TRBJ2-2 TRBV19 CASSKGQGKNTGELFF
TRBJ2-7 TRBV7-2 CASSISGTGFYEQYF
TRBJ1-1 TRBV7-9 CASSSGGAGTLYTEAFF
TRBJ1-4 TRBV10-3 CAISEARQITNEKLFF
TRBJ1-3 TRBV9 CASSPRGTAGNTIYF
TRBJ2-1 TRBV28 CASSYSWSEQFF
TRBJ2-5 TRBV19 CASSILLTSQETQYF
TRBJ2-5 TRBV7-2 CASSLGLSGGTQYF
TRBJ1-1 TRBV5-1 CASSLWTGSDTEAFF
TRBJ1-6 TRBV7-2 CASSLPEGYYSPLHF
TRBJ2-5 TRBV5-1 CASSLVSGGQKTQYF
TRBJ2-2 TRBV5-1 CASSRDGGNTGELFF
TRBJ1-6 TRBV20-1 CSASSENRGYNSPLHF
TRBJ1-2 TRBV5-4 CASSSKTETNYGYTF
TRBJ2-7 TRBV2 CASSEGYRDYEQYF
TRBJ1-5 TRBV6-5 CASSQKQGFNQPQHF
TRBJ1-1 TRBV6-5 CASRITGLGTEAFF
TRBJ2-7 TRBV2 CASRAGLAGASEQYF
TRBJ2-5 TRBV12-3/TRBV12-4 CASSPRGRETQYF
TRBJ2-5 TRBV11-3 CASSLSIADGETQYF
TRBJ1-2 TRBV3-1/TRBV3-2 CASSQGIGVSNGYTF
TRBJ1-2 TRBV19 CASTADRGILGGYTF
TRBJ2-7 TRBV27 CASSFSASGSYEQYF
TRBJ1-2 TRBV5-4 CASSAGGNYGYTF
TRBJ2-3 TRBV7-9 CASSLLGEAQYF
TRBJ2-7 TRBV6-2/TRBV6-3 CASSYSTGTPFTTSYEQYF
TRBJ2-1 TRBV7-2 CASSLGEADEQFF
TRBJ1-2 TRBV10-3 CAISIKGQGANYGYTF
TRBJ2-3 TRBV18 CASSPPHRQSTDTQYF
TRBJ1-5 TRBV19 CASKRGHGQPQHF
TRBJ2-5 TRBV5-1 CASRPGTARLETQYF
TRBJ2-6 TRBV5-6 CASSLSKQGPWANVLTF
TRBJ2-2 TRBV19 CASAGDRATSGTDTGELFF
TRBJ2-7 TRBV6-2/TRBV6-3 CASSDRGTGRIYEQYF
TRBJ1-1 TRBV9 CASSEPPGQGDTEAFF
TRBJ2-7 TRBV5-5 CASSFGRGYEQYF
TRBJ2-1 TRBV10-3 CAISDGRGSGFGNEQFF
TRBJ2-5 TRBV7-6 CASSTWTSGGETQYF
TRBJ2-5 TRBV7-2 CASSLATSRQETQYF
TRBJ2-7 TRBV4-2 CASSQDLPWTGGYEQYF
TRBJ2-5 TRBV6-5 CASSYSGTSGKETQYF
TRBJ1-2 TRBV6-5 CASMTDRGLYGYTF
TRBJ2-7 TRBV5-1 CASSRTGDSYEQYF